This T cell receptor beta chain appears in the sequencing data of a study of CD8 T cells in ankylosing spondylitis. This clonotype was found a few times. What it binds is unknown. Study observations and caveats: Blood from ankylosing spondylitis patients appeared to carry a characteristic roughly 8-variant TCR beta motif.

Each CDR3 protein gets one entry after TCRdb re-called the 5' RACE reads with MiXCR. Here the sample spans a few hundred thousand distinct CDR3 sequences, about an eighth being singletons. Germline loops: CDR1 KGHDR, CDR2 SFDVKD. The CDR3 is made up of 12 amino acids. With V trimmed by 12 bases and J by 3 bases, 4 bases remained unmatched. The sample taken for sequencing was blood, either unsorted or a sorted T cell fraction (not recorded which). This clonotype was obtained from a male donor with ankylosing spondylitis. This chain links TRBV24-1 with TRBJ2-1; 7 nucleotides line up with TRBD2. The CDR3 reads CASGEGYNEQFF. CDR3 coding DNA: TGTGCCTCCGGGGAGGGCTACAATGAGCAGTTCTTC.